This is a list of T cell receptor beta chains from one sample in a study of blood T cell repertoires in COVID-19. Here immunoSEQ multiplex PCR was the method, and the copy in TCRdb shows in-frame clones only, minus some. The table shows about 160,000 clones, with 87% occurring only once. Sample: peripheral blood. The receptor source for this set is a woman in her 70s with COVID-19, enrolled during active disease. The CDR3 runs from the conserved cysteine through the conserved F or W. D genes are given only for firm matches. Size values are once, few and many counts, or a class for expanded clones, and some rows have none.

cdr3_nt: TGTGCCAGCAGCTCCGGGACTGTCTCTAAAAGCTACACCTTC; cdr3_aa: CASSSGTVSKSYTF; d_call: -; j_call: TRBJ1-2; v_call: TRBV3-1/TRBV3-2; clone_size: few
cdr3_nt: TGTGCCTGGAGGGGGACAGGGGGAAATCAGCCCCAGCATTTT; cdr3_aa: CAWRGTGGNQPQHF; d_call: TRBD1; j_call: TRBJ1-5; v_call: TRBV30; clone_size: -
cdr3_nt: TGTGCCAGCAACCACAGGGGGACGTTTTATTCACCCCTCCACTTT; cdr3_aa: CASNHRGTFYSPLHF; d_call: TRBD1; j_call: TRBJ1-6; v_call: TRBV11-2; clone_size: -
cdr3_nt: TGTGCCAGCAGCCCCGGCGGGGTGCTTCAAGAGACCCAGTACTTC; cdr3_aa: CASSPGGVLQETQYF; d_call: -; j_call: TRBJ2-5; v_call: TRBV5-6; clone_size: -
cdr3_nt: TGTGCCACAGACAGGGGAGGCACAGATACGCAGTATTTT; cdr3_aa: CATDRGGTDTQYF; d_call: TRBD1; j_call: TRBJ2-3; v_call: TRBV24-1; clone_size: -
cdr3_nt: TGTGCCAGCAGCTTGGATGGAGGGAGTAGCAATCAGCCCCAGCATTTT; cdr3_aa: CASSLDGGSSNQPQHF; d_call: -; j_call: TRBJ1-5; v_call: TRBV5-6; clone_size: -
cdr3_nt: TGTGCCAGCAAAAGGGGACTCAATTCACCCCTCCACTTT; cdr3_aa: CASKRGLNSPLHF; d_call: -; j_call: TRBJ1-6; v_call: TRBV6-5; clone_size: -
cdr3_nt: TGTGCCAGCAGCCCGGACAGGTCGACCACTGAAGCTTTCTTT; cdr3_aa: CASSPDRSTTEAFF; d_call: TRBD1; j_call: TRBJ1-1; v_call: TRBV6-5; clone_size: -
cdr3_nt: TGTGCCAGCAGTCCGGGACAGGTTACAGATACGCAGTATTTT; cdr3_aa: CASSPGQVTDTQYF; d_call: TRBD1; j_call: TRBJ2-3; v_call: TRBV28; clone_size: -
cdr3_nt: TGTGCCAGTAGTTGGGGGGTCCAAGAGACCCAGTACTTC; cdr3_aa: CASSWGVQETQYF; d_call: -; j_call: TRBJ2-5; v_call: TRBV19; clone_size: -
cdr3_nt: TGTGCCAGCAGCTTAGACAGATATGGCTACACCTTC; cdr3_aa: CASSLDRYGYTF; d_call: -; j_call: TRBJ1-2; v_call: TRBV11-2; clone_size: -
cdr3_nt: TGTGCCAGCAGTCCCTCGGGGGTGGTTGGCTATGGCTACACCTTC; cdr3_aa: CASSPSGVVGYGYTF; d_call: -; j_call: TRBJ1-2; v_call: TRBV27; clone_size: -
cdr3_nt: TGTGCCAGTAGTATTGACAGGGATCAGCCCCAGCATTTT; cdr3_aa: CASSIDRDQPQHF; d_call: TRBD1; j_call: TRBJ1-5; v_call: TRBV19; clone_size: -
cdr3_nt: TGTGCCAGCAGACCTATCGACAGGAACACTGAAGCTTTCTTT; cdr3_aa: CASRPIDRNTEAFF; d_call: -; j_call: TRBJ1-1; v_call: TRBV28; clone_size: -